The 17 T cell receptor beta chains listed next were all sequenced from one sample in a study of blood T cell repertoires in COVID-19. Only in-frame clones appear in the TCRdb table, and some are missing; sequencing was by immunoSEQ multiplex PCR. The table records 80,000 to 100,000 clones, roughly 84% of them present only once. The sample comprised peripheral blood. These receptors were taken from a woman older than 75 in a cohort sampled during active or convalescent COVID-19.

The V gene is TRBV5-4, the J gene TRBJ2-7; 9 nucleotides line up with TRBD1. V shed 4 bases, J shed 3 bases, and the junction held 5 bases outside the gene matches. The CDR3 loop spans 14 amino acids. The V gene's germline CDR1 is SGHNT and CDR2 YYREEE (reference sequence). The CDR3 protein is CASSRTGAHYEQYF. In DNA, the CDR3 is TGTGCCAGCAGCCGGACAGGGGCCCACTACGAGCAGTACTTC.

This chain joins TRBV6-5 and TRBJ2-7; D perhaps matches TRBD1 (5 bases). Germline values: CDR1 MNHEY, CDR2 SVGAGI. The V gene lost 0 bases and the J gene lost 2 bases, with 11 bases spanning the gap. This CDR3 contains 15 residues. CDR3 residues: CASSYSRQRTYEQYF. The CDR3 DNA reads as TGTGCCAGCAGTTACTCTCGACAGAGAACCTACGAGCAGTACTTC.

This chain links TRBV11-3 with TRBJ1-1, with a possible D match to TRBD1 (5 bases). Trimming pared 5 bases from V and 1 base from J, leaving 14 bases between. Germline CDR1 SGHNT, CDR2 YENEEA. The CDR3 runs to 15 residues. The CDR3 DNA sequence: TGTGCCAGCAGCCCCTTGGGACTGAAGAACACTGAAGCTTTCTTT. As protein: CASSPLGLKNTEAFF.

The chain uses TRBV27 and TRBJ1-2, with 10 nucleotides matching TRBD1. With V trimmed by 4 bases and J by 8 bases, 7 bases remained unmatched. CDR3 size: 14 residues. In germline, CDR1 is MNHEY, CDR2 SMNVEV (reference sequence). CDR3 residues: CASSSPGQGKGYTF. For the CDR3, the DNA is TGTGCCAGCAGTTCCCCGGGACAGGGGAAAGGCTACACCTTC.

The chain carries TRBV5-4 and TRBJ2-7; TRBD1 aligns across 7 bases. V lost 4 bases to trimming and J lost 2 bases; unmatched junction nucleotides: 6. CDR1 is SGHNT and CDR2 is YYREEE in the germline V gene (reference sequence). CDR3 size: 14 residues. The CDR3 here is CASSRGDSPYEQYF. CDR3 sequence (DNA): TGTGCCAGCAGCAGAGGGGACAGTCCCTACGAGCAGTACTTC.

This chain links TRBV6-5 with TRBJ2-5; 11 bases align to TRBD2. V shed 2 bases, J shed 4 bases, and the junction held 3 bases outside the gene matches. This CDR3 contains 15 residues. CDR1 is MNHEY, CDR2 SVGAGI, per germline. CDR3 region: CASSYGLAGGETQYF. Written as DNA, the CDR3 is TGTGCCAGCAGTTACGGGCTAGCGGGAGGAGAGACCCAGTACTTC.

This chain uses TRBV5-1 with TRBJ2-1; 8 bases are a match to TRBD1. Trimming at V came to 0 bases and at J to 3 bases, leaving 2 bases not matched to a gene. Germline V CDR1 and CDR2: SGHRS, YFSETQ. The CDR3 contains 15 residues. CDR3 sequence reads: CASSLGTGIYNEQFF. Written as DNA, the CDR3 is TGCGCCAGCAGCTTGGGGACAGGGATCTACAATGAGCAGTTCTTC.

V usage is TRBV11-2 and J usage is TRBJ2-1; 14 nucleotides align to TRBD2. Germline trimming cut 5 bases from V and 8 bases from J; bases unmatched to any gene: 11. The CDR3 has 17 residues. Germline V gives CDR1 SGHAT, CDR2 FQNNGV. The CDR3 spells CASSPGLAGALRDEQFF. The CDR3 region has the DNA TGTGCCAGCAGCCCGGGACTAGCGGGAGCACTCCGGGATGAGCAGTTCTTC.

This chain joins TRBV19 and TRBJ1-6; 9 bases are a match to TRBD1. Germline CDR1 LNHDA, CDR2 SQIVND (reference sequence). Trimming removed 8 bases from V and 0 bases from J; junction bases left unmatched: 8. This CDR3 is built from 17 residues. CDR3 in DNA: TGTGCCAGTCATTCCGGGACAGGGTCCTCCTATAATTCACCCCTCCACTTT. Protein: CASHSGTGSSYNSPLHF.

The rearrangement uses TRBV30 and TRBJ1-2; 9 positions match TRBD1. Germline lookup yields CDR1 GTSNPN and CDR2 SVGIG (reference sequence). With V trimmed by 1 base and J by 4 bases, 7 bases remained unmatched. The CDR3 length is 15 residues. CDR3 loop: CAWSEGQGTRYGYTF. DNA for the CDR3: TGTGCCTGGAGTGAGGGACAGGGAACCCGCTATGGCTACACCTTC.

The chain recombines TRBV27 with TRBJ1-4, with D perhaps matching TRBD1 (6 bases). CDR1 and CDR2 from the germline V gene are MNHEY and SMNVEV (reference sequence). The V and J ends lost 6 bases and 12 bases respectively, with 23 bases between them. The CDR3 loop spans 15 amino acids. CDR3 loop: CASSESGHRSSELFF. The CDR3 DNA reads TGTGCCAGCAGCGAATCGGGACACCGAAGTTCCGAACTGTTTTTT.

The genes are TRBV2 and TRBJ2-1, with TRBD1 matching over 8 bases. This CDR3 spans 14 amino acids. The junction had 6 bases not matched to a gene; V was cut back by 5 bases and J by 6 bases. Germline CDR1 reads SNHLY; CDR2 reads FYNNEI. The CDR3: CASSRTTGGNEQFF. As DNA, the CDR3 is TGTGCCAGCAGTAGAACTACAGGGGGCAATGAGCAGTTCTTC.

This clone has only one observation. The J gene is TRBJ2-3, the V gene TRBV14; D is perhaps TRBD1 (5 bases). CDR3 length: 14 residues. Germline V gene lookup returns CDR1 SGHDN and CDR2 FVKESK. Trimming took off 2 bases at V and 6 bases at J, with 12 bases between the two ends. CDR3 residues: CASSQRQLDDTQYF. The CDR3 bases are TGTGCCAGCAGCCAAAGACAGTTAGACGATACGCAGTATTTT.

This clone was observed a handful of times. V gene TRBV7-3 combines with J gene TRBJ2-2; D remains ambiguous. CDR3 length: 15 residues. The germline gives CDR1 SGHTA, CDR2 FQGTGA. Trimming took off 3 bases at V and 2 bases at J, with 10 bases between the two ends. The chain's CDR3 is CASSFGRVNTGELFF. The CDR3 coding sequence is TGTGCCAGCAGCTTCGGTCGCGTAAACACCGGGGAGCTGTTTTTT. Using reference TRBV7-3 and TRBJ2-2 for the parts outside the CDR3, the full variable domain is GAGVSQTPSNKVTEKGKYVELRCDPISGHTALYWYRQSLGQGPEFLIYFQGTGAADDSGLPNDRFFAVRPEGSVSTLKIQRTERGDSAVYLCASSFGRVNTGELFFGEGSRLTVL.

This chain connects TRBV12-5 to TRBJ1-5; D is uncertain. Germline values: CDR1 LGHNT, CDR2 FRNRAP. This CDR3 has 14 residues. The V and J ends lost 5 bases and 0 bases respectively, with 8 bases between them. For the CDR3, the DNA is TGTGCTAGTGGTCAACAGACTAGCAATCAGCCCCAGCATTTT. Its translation is CASGQQTSNQPQHF. Supplemented by reference TRBV12-5 and TRBJ1-5, the full variable domain reads DARVTQTPRHKVTEMGQEVTMRCQPILGHNTVFWYRQTMMQGLELLAYFRNRAPLDDSGMPKDRFSAEMPDATLATLKIQPSEPRDSAVYFCASGQQTSNQPQHFGDGTRLSIL.

This clone occurred once. This chain uses TRBV20-1 with TRBJ2-1, with 9 bases lining up with TRBD2. The germline V gene encodes CDR1 DFQATT and CDR2 SNEGSKA (reference sequence). The CDR3 sequence is 11 residues long. Here the CDR3 reads CMLAGSGEQFF. The CDR3 bases are TGCATGCTAGCGGGAAGCGGTGAGCAGTTCTTC.

The V gene is TRBV18, the J gene TRBJ2-3; maybe TRBD1 (6 bases). The germline V gene has CDR1 KGHSH and CDR2 LQKENI. This CDR3 has 14 amino acids. The V end was cut by 3 bases, the J end by 5 bases, with 12 bases between. The CDR3 DNA sequence: TGTGCCAGCTCACCCAGACAGGTAGTAGATACGCAGTATTTT. This sequence encodes CASSPRQVVDTQYF.